The text below deals with one T cell receptor beta chain. Its antigen is currently unknown. This sample stems from a study of shared clonotypes between healthy human individuals. Study details: Contributing individuals were two females and three males aged 18 to 49.

Germline CDR1 reads SGHAT; CDR2 reads FQNNGV. The CDR3 runs 15 residues. V dropped 5 bases and J dropped 8; count of bases not matched to a gene: 11. Study results and caveats: Unshared clonotypes carried lower generation probabilities than those common to all four donors. Despite large depth, sorted-subset datasets appeared incompletely sequenced. Naive CD4 clonotypes were shared across a few donors at 4.5% to 6.5%.

The data were produced by immunoSEQ multiplex PCR, yet TCRdb's version contains in-frame clones alone and is incomplete. The sample consists of fewer than 1.6 million clones, approximately 98.5% of them appearing once. The sequence came from a man younger than 45 in good health. The sequenced sample consisted of naive CD4+ T cells sorted from blood. Subset of the sample: CD45RA+ positively selected. The chain employs TRBV11-2 and TRBJ2-4; the match to TRBD1 covers 8 bases. DNA of the CDR3: TGTGCCAGCAGCCAAGGACAGGGTTCCCCGGACATTCAGTACTTC. Protein: CASSQGQGSPDIQYF.